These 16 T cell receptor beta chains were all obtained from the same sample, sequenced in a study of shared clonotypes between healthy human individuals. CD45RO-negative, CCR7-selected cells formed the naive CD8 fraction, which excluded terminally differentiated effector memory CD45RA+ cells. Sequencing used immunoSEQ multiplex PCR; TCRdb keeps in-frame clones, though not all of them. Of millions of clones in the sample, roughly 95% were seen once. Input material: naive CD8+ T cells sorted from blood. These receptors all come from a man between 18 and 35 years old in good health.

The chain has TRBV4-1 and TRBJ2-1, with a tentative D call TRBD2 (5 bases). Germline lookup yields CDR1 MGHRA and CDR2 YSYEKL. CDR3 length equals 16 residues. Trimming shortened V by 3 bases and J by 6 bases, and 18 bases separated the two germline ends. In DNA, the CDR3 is TGCGCCAGCAGCCAGGGCCAAGGCCTAGCAGGCAATGAGCAGTTCTTC. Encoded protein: CASSQGQGLAGNEQFF.

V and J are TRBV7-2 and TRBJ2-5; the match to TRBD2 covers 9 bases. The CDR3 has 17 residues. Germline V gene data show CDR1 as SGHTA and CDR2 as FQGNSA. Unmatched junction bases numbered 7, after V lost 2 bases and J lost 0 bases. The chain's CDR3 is CASSLIPRLADQETQYF. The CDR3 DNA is TGTGCCAGCAGCTTAATACCCCGACTAGCGGACCAAGAGACCCAGTACTTC.

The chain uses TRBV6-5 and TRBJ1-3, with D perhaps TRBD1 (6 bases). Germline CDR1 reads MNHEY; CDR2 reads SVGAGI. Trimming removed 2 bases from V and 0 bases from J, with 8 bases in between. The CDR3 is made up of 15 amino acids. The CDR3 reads CASSYGTLSGNTIYF. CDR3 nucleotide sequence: TGTGCCAGCAGTTACGGGACACTCTCTGGAAACACCATATATTTT.

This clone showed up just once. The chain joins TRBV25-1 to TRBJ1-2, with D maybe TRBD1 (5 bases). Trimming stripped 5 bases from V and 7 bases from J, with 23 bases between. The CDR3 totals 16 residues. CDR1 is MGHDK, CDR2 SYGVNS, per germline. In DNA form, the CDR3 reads TGTGCCAGCAGTTCATCGGACAACCCGGGAAGGGGTGGCTACACCTTC. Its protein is CASSSSDNPGRGGYTF.

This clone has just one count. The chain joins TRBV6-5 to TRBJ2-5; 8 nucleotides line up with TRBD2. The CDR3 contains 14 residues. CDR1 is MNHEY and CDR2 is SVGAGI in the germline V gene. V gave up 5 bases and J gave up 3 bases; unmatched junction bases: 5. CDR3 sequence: CASSDPGGKETQYF. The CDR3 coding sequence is TGTGCCAGCAGTGATCCGGGGGGGAAAGAGACCCAGTACTTC.

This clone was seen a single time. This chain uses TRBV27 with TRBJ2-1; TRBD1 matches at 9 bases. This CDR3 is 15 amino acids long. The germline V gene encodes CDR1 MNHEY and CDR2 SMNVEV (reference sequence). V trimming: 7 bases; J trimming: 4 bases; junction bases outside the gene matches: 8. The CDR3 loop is CASKLGTGFYNEQFF. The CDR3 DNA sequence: TGTGCCAGCAAACTCGGGACAGGGTTTTACAATGAGCAGTTCTTC.

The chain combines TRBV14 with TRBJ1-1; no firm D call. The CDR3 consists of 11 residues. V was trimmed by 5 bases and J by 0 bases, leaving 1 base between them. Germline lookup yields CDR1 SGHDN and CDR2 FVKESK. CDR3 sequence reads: CASSLNTEAFF. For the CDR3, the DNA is TGTGCCAGCAGCTTGAACACTGAAGCTTTCTTT.

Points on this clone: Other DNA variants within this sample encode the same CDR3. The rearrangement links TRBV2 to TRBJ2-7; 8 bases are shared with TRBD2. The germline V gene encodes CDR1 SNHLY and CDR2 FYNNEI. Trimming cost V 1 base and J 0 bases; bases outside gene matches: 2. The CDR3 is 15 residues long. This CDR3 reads CASSEGGGPSYEQYF. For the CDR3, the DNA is TGTGCCAGCAGTGAAGGCGGGGGGCCCTCCTACGAGCAGTACTTC.

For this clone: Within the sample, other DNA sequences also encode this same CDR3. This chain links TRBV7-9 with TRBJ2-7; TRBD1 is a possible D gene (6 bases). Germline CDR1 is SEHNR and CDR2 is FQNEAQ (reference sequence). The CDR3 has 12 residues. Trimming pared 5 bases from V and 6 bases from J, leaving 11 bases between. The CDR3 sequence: CASSPTGTEQYF. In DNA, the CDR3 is TGTGCCAGCAGCCCTACAGGGACCGAGCAGTACTTC.

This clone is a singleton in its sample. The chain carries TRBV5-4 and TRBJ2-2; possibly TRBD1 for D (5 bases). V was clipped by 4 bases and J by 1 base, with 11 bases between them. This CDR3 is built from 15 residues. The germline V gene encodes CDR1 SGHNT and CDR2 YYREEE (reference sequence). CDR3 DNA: TGTGCCAGCAGCCCCCCGGACAAGAACACCGGGGAGCTGTTTTTT. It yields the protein CASSPPDKNTGELFF.

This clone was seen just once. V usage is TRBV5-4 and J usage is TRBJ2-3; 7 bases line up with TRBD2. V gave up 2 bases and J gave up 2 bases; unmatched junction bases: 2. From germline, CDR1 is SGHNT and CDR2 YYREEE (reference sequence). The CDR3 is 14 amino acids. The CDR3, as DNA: TGTGCCAGCAGCTTTCTAGCGGCCACAGATACGCAGTATTTT. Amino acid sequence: CASSFLAATDTQYF.

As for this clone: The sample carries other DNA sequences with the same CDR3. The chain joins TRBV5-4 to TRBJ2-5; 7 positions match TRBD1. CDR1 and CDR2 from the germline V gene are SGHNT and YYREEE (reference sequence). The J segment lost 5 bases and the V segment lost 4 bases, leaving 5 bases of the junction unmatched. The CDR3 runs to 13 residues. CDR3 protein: CASSLGGLETQYF. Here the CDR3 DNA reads TGTGCCAGCAGCCTAGGGGGCCTGGAGACCCAGTACTTC.

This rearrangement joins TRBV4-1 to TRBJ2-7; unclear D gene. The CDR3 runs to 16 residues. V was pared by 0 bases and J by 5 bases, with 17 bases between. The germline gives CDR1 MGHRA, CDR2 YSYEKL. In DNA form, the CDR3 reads TGCGCCAGCAGCCAAGAACCACATCCTAACCTCGACGAGCAGTACTTC. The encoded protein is CASSQEPHPNLDEQYF.

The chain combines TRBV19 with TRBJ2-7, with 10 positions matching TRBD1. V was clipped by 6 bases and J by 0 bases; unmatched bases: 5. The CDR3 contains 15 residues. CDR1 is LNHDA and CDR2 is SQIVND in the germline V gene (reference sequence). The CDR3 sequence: CASSPGTGASYEQYF. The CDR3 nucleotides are TGTGCCAGTAGCCCAGGGACAGGGGCCTCCTACGAGCAGTACTTC.

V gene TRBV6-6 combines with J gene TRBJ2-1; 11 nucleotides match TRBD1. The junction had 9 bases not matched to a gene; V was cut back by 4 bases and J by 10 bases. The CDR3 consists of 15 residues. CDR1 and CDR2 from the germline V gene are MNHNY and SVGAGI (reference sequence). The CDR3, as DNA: TGTGCCAGCAGTTCCGGGACAGGGGGTTTTACGGAGCAGTTCTTC. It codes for CASSSGTGGFTEQFF.

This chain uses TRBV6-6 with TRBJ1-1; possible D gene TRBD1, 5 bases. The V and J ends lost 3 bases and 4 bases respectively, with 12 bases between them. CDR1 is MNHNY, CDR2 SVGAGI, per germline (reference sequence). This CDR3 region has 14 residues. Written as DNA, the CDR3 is TGTGCCAGCAGTTATGGGGGAGGGAGCACTGAAGCTTTCTTT. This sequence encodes CASSYGGGSTEAFF.